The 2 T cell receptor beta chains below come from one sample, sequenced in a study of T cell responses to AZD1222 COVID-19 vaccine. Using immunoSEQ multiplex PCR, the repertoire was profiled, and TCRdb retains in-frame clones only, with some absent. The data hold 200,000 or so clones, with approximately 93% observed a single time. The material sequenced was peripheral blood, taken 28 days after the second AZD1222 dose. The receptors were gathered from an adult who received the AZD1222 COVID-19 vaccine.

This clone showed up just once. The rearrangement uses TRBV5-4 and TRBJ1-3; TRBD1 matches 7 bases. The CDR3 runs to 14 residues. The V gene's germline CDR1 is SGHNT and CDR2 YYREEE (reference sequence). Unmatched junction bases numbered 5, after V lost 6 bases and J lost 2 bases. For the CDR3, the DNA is TGTGCCAGCACCCGGGACAGCGCTGGAAACACCATATATTTT. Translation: CASTRDSAGNTIYF.

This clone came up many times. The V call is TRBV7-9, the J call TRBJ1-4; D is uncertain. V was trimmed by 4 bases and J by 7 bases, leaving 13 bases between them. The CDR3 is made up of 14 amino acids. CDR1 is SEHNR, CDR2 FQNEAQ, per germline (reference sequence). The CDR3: CASSSNARSEKLFF. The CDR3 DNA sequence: TGTGCCAGCAGCTCGAACGCCAGGAGTGAAAAACTGTTTTTT.